Listed below are T cell receptor beta chains from one sample, sequenced in a study of TIL therapy for anti-PD-1-resistant metastatic lung cancer. The method was immunoSEQ multiplex PCR; TCRdb's version includes in-frame clones alone and lacks a portion of them. The data hold roughly 28,000 clones, with approximately 63% observed a single time. Sequencing was performed on tumor tissue, taken at baseline. These receptors were collected from a woman aged 30-85 years with non-small cell lung cancer. CDR3s include the opening cysteine and the closing phenylalanine or tryptophan. Fields, in order: CDR3 DNA, CDR3 protein, clone size, D gene, J gene, V gene. A D gene is named only where the DNA matches it firmly. Only part of the rows carry a size: once, few, many, or a class if the clone is expanded.

TGTGCCAGCAGTTCCCTTTCAGCAGGGACCTATGGCTACACCTTC CASSSLSAGTYGYTF - - TRBJ1-2 TRBV6-5
TGTGCCATCAGCAGTCAGTATGAGCAGTTCTTC CAISSQYEQFF - - TRBJ2-1 TRBV10-3
TGTGCCAGCAGCCCCGGGGCAGAGACCCAGTACTTC CASSPGAETQYF once - TRBJ2-5 TRBV6-6
TGTGCCAGCAGTTTAATCTCAGGGTTGTTTGGCTACACCTTC CASSLISGLFGYTF - - TRBJ1-2 TRBV28
TGTGCCAGTAGTGGTATTGGCACAGATACGCAGTATTTT CASSGIGTDTQYF - - TRBJ2-3 TRBV2
TGTGCCAGCAGCTCGGATGCTGAGCAGTTCTTC CASSSDAEQFF few - TRBJ2-1 TRBV7-9
TGCGCCAGCAGCCAAGAGGGCCTGGAGCCCCAGCATTTT CASSQEGLEPQHF - - TRBJ1-5 TRBV4-1
TGTGCCTGGAGTGCGGGGGCGGAAGAGACCCAGTACTTC CAWSAGAEETQYF - - TRBJ2-5 TRBV30
TGTGCCAGCTCACTACCTGGCTTGCCCCAGCATTTT CASSLPGLPQHF - - TRBJ1-5 TRBV18
TGTGCTAGTGGTTTGGTAATATATACTGTTCGCGACAGGGGTCCGAATGAGCAGTTCTTC CASGLVIYTVRDRGPNEQFF - TRBD1 TRBJ2-1 TRBV12-5